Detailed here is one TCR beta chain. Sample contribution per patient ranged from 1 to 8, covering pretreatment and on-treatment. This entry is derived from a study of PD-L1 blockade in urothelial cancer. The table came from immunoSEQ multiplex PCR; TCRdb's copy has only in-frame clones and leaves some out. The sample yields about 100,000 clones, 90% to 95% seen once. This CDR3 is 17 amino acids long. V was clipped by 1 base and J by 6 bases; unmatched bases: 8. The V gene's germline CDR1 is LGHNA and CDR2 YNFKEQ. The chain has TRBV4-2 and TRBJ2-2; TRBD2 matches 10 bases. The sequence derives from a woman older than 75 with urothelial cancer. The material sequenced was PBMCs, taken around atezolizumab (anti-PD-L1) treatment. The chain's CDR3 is CASSQGPSGSFPGELFF. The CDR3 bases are TGTGCCAGCAGCCAAGGGCCTAGCGGGAGTTTTCCCGGGGAGCTGTTTTTT.